One sample yielded the 21 T cell receptor beta chains listed below, sequenced in a study of blood T cell repertoires in COVID-19 (dated by TCRdb to 2020 to 2022). The library was produced with the immunoSEQ multiplex PCR assay. Here the immuneACCESS table is served through TCRdb, limited to in-frame sequences with V and J called. Missing clones are a known gap in these copies; in checked studies unresolved V genes cover under half, and the rest lacks a known reason. The table for this sample lists approximately 350,000 clones; around 89% of them were counted only once. The top ten clonotypes cover about 3% of the sample. The source material was peripheral blood. These receptors came from a woman aged 25 to 39 with COVID-19, enrolled during active disease.

V is TRBV3-1 (or the pseudogene TRBV3-2) and J is TRBJ1-1; D gene uncertain. Between the trimmed V and J ends, which lost 0 bases and 0 bases, there was a span of 8 bases. This CDR3 is 15 amino acids long. Germline assignment: CDR1 LGHDT and CDR2 YNNKEL (reference sequence). CDR3 protein: CASSQDREVNTEAFF. The CDR3 nucleotides are TGTGCCAGCAGCCAAGATCGGGAAGTGAACACTGAAGCTTTCTTT.

The CDR3 loop reads CASRLAGEKTQYF. The CDR3 DNA sequence: TGCGCCAGCCGACTAGCGGGGGAAAAGACCCAGTACTTC. The V call is TRBV10-2, the J call TRBJ2-5; 12 bases are shared with TRBD2. The CDR3 runs 13 residues. Germline lookup yields CDR1 WSHSY and CDR2 SAAADI. V lost 8 bases, J lost 6 bases, and 4 bases stayed unmatched.

The chain is built from TRBV6-2 or TRBV6-3 and TRBJ1-4; a possible D gene is TRBD1 (5 bases). Germline V lookup: CDR1 MNHEY, CDR2 SVGEGT. Trimming cost V 4 bases and J 13 bases, with 16 bases left between them. The CDR3 totals 13 residues. CDR3 coding DNA: TGTGCCAGCAGTTTTGTCGGGACTAGGGTACTGTTTTTT. This codes for CASSFVGTRVLFF.

The V call is TRBV2, the J call TRBJ1-1, with TRBD1 identical over 8 bases. The V segment lost 8 bases and the J segment 10 bases; nucleotides outside the gene matches: 12. CDR1 and CDR2 (germline): SNHLY, FYNNEI. The CDR3 consists of 13 residues. CDR3 in amino acids: CASGRTGFFLAFF. CDR3 coding DNA: TGTGCCAGCGGACGGACAGGGTTTTTCTTAGCTTTCTTT.

This clone has a handful of counts. V gene TRBV19 combines with J gene TRBJ1-5; 10 bases fit TRBD1. V shed 6 bases, J shed 4 bases, and the junction held 6 bases outside the gene matches. Germline V gene sequence: CDR1 LNHDA, CDR2 SQIVND (reference sequence). The CDR3 loop spans 15 amino acids. CDR3 region: CASSADRGRNQPQHF. In DNA form, the CDR3 reads TGTGCCAGTAGCGCTGACAGGGGGCGTAATCAGCCCCAGCATTTT.

This clone was counted once. This chain connects TRBV27 to TRBJ1-1; 9 nucleotides align to TRBD1. CDR3 size: 17 residues. The germline CDR1 and CDR2 sequences are MNHEY and SMNVEV (reference sequence). Trimming cost V 5 bases and J 6 bases; bases outside gene matches: 16. The CDR3 region is CASSPLPLGQGKAEAFF. The CDR3 DNA follows: TGTGCCAGCAGTCCACTTCCTCTAGGACAGGGGAAGGCTGAAGCTTTCTTT.

V and J are TRBV7-2 and TRBJ1-6, with D tentatively TRBD1 (5 bases). Trimming stripped 8 bases from V and 10 bases from J, with 21 bases between. CDR3 length: 15 amino acids. CDR1 and CDR2 from the germline V gene are SGHTA and FQGNSA. The CDR3: CASGRGAAEWSPLHF. The CDR3 DNA follows: TGTGCCAGCGGACGTGGGGCAGCAGAGTGGTCACCCCTCCACTTT.

This clone occurred once. The chain combines TRBV4-1 with TRBJ1-1; D might be TRBD1 (5 bases). The CDR3 has 15 amino acids. Germline V CDR1 and CDR2: MGHRA, YSYEKL. V lost 0 bases to trimming and J lost 2 bases, with 10 bases between them. The CDR3 DNA sequence: TGCGCCAGCAGCCAAGATCCCGGGGGTAACACTGAAGCTTTCTTT. Encoded protein: CASSQDPGGNTEAFF.

The rearrangement uses TRBV14 and TRBJ2-1; 13 bases fit TRBD2. Germline CDR1 is SGHDN and CDR2 is FVKESK. There are 18 residues in the CDR3. The V gene end was trimmed by 0 bases and the J gene end by 10 bases; junction bases not matched to a gene: 12. The CDR3 DNA follows: TGTGCCAGCAGCCAAGATCGGTTACTAGCGGGAGGGCCGGAGGAGCAGTTCTTC. It yields the protein CASSQDRLLAGGPEEQFF.

This rearrangement joins TRBV13 to TRBJ2-3, with 16 bases matching TRBD2. With 4 bases clipped from V and 4 bases from J, the junction kept 8 bases outside the gene matches. Germline V gives CDR1 PRHDT, CDR2 FYEKMQ (reference sequence). CDR3 size: 18 residues. In nucleotides, the CDR3 is TGTGCCAGCAGCTCGGGACTAGCGGGGGGGCCTAGGGCAGATACGCAGTATTTT. Residues: CASSSGLAGGPRADTQYF.

This rearrangement joins TRBV6-5 to TRBJ2-2, with D tentatively TRBD1 (6 bases). The V gene lost 5 bases and the J gene lost 1 base, with 11 bases spanning the gap. CDR3 length: 15 amino acids. Germline V CDR1 and CDR2: MNHEY, SVGAGI. The DNA of the CDR3 is TGTGCCAGCAGTCCTCGAGGGGGGAACACCGGGGAGCTGTTTTTT. It yields the protein CASSPRGGNTGELFF.

This chain joins TRBV28 and TRBJ2-5, with 8 positions matching TRBD1. There are 14 residues in the CDR3. V trimming: 1 base; J trimming: 4 bases; junction bases outside the gene matches: 2. Germline V gene lookup returns CDR1 MDHEN and CDR2 SYDVKM. The CDR3 DNA follows: TGTGCCAGCAGTTTATCTGGACAGGGAGAGACCCAGTACTTC. Its translation is CASSLSGQGETQYF.

Of note for this clone: At one end, the junction sequence differs from germline, possibly due to a read error. V usage is TRBV10-2 and J usage is TRBJ1-1; 7 bases agree with TRBD1. This CDR3 is built from 13 residues. CDR1 and CDR2 (germline): WSHSY, SAAADI. CDR3 nucleotide sequence: TGCGCCAGCAGCGAGACAGGGAACATTGAAGCTTTCTTT. Its translation: CASSETGNIEAFF.

This CDR3 reads CASSPRDTEAFF. DNA of the CDR3: TGTGCCAGCTCACCGCGGGACACTGAAGCTTTCTTT. V gene TRBV18 combines with J gene TRBJ1-1; D remains ambiguous. Trimming removed 3 bases from V and 3 bases from J, with 5 bases in between. The CDR3 length is 12 residues. In germline, CDR1 is KGHSH, CDR2 LQKENI.

This clone was found once. V usage is TRBV15 and J usage is TRBJ2-3, with unresolved D. Trimming took off 0 bases at V and 1 base at J, with 11 bases between the two ends. The CDR3 extends over 16 amino acids. The germline CDR1 and CDR2 sequences are LNHNV and YYDKDF (reference sequence). The CDR3 here is CATSRDPLRGTDTQYF. The CDR3 bases are TGTGCCACCAGCAGAGACCCCCTACGGGGCACAGATACGCAGTATTTT.

V is TRBV27 and J is TRBJ1-1, with 7 bases matching TRBD1. The germline V gene has CDR1 MNHEY and CDR2 SMNVEV (reference sequence). V lost 4 bases and J lost 6; bases outside the gene matches: 8. The CDR3 loop spans 14 amino acids. The DNA for the CDR3 is TGTGCCAGCAGTTCAACCGGGACAGAATCTGAAGCTTTCTTT. Translation: CASSSTGTESEAFF.

The CDR3 here is CASSFTFLQANTGELFF. DNA for the CDR3: TGTGCCAGCAGCTTTACCTTTTTACAGGCGAACACCGGGGAGCTGTTTTTT. The J gene is TRBJ2-2, the V gene TRBV7-2, with D tentatively TRBD1 (5 bases). Per germline, CDR1 SGHTA and CDR2 FQGNSA. The CDR3 contains 17 residues. V lost 3 bases to trimming and J lost 0 bases, with 14 bases between them.

The chain carries TRBV19 and TRBJ1-1; no clear D. This CDR3 region has 16 residues. Germline CDR1 is LNHDA and CDR2 is SQIVND (reference sequence). Trimming removed 3 bases at V and 4 bases at J, with 18 bases between. The CDR3 reads CASSMGLWVPVTEAFF. The DNA of the CDR3 is TGTGCCAGTAGTATGGGCCTGTGGGTACCAGTCACTGAAGCTTTCTTT.

The gene calls are TRBV19 and TRBJ2-5; 8 bases are a match to TRBD2. Germline V lookup: CDR1 LNHDA, CDR2 SQIVND (reference sequence). The CDR3 covers 16 residues. The V segment lost 9 bases and the J segment 2 bases; nucleotides outside the gene matches: 14. The CDR3 bases are TGTGCCAGCGGGTCGCAAGGGACTAGGGGTCAAGAGACCCAGTACTTC. Encoded protein: CASGSQGTRGQETQYF.

This clone was recorded only once. This sequence joins TRBV5-8 and TRBJ2-2; D unresolved. This CDR3 is built from 15 residues. V lost 0 bases and J 4 bases, leaving 10 bases between the germline ends. Germline values: CDR1 SGHTS, CDR2 YDEGEE. DNA of the CDR3: TGTGCCAGCAGCTTGGTATCACGGTCCACCGGGGAGCTGTTTTTT. Translation: CASSLVSRSTGELFF.

The rearrangement links TRBV2 to TRBJ1-2, with D perhaps TRBD1 (5 bases). The V and J ends lost 6 bases and 8 bases respectively, with 13 bases between them. CDR1 is SNHLY, CDR2 FYNNEI, per germline. This CDR3 has 12 amino acids. CDR3 protein: CASRGRAYGYTF. The CDR3 bases are TGTGCCAGCAGGGGCAGGGCCTACGGCTACACCTTC.